This entry is about one TCR beta chain. What it recognizes is unknown. This sample was included in a study of siplizumab effects on memory and regulatory T cells. Some clones are missing from TCRdb's copy, which holds only in-frame ones; the method was immunoSEQ multiplex PCR. The top ten clones hold 0.14% to 0.15% of a sample with about 100,000 clones, 91% of them seen once. Findings and limits, study-wide: The study found naive T cells seemingly more diverse than memory cells and seemingly major alloresponse contributors. Naive or memory phenotype assignment was not possible for roughly 80-97% of proliferating CD4+ or CD8+ clones.

The CDR3 length is 14 residues. The V and J ends lost 6 bases and 7 bases respectively, with 15 bases between them. Germline loops: CDR1 SNHLY, CDR2 FYNNEI. Sequenced sample: CD4+ T cells sorted from blood. V gene TRBV2 combines with J gene TRBJ1-4, with D tentatively TRBD1 (6 bases). This clonotype originated in a human donor in good health. This chain's CDR3 is CASSSQGWREKLFF. The CDR3 DNA reads TGTGCCAGCAGCTCACAGGGATGGCGTGAAAAACTGTTTTTT.